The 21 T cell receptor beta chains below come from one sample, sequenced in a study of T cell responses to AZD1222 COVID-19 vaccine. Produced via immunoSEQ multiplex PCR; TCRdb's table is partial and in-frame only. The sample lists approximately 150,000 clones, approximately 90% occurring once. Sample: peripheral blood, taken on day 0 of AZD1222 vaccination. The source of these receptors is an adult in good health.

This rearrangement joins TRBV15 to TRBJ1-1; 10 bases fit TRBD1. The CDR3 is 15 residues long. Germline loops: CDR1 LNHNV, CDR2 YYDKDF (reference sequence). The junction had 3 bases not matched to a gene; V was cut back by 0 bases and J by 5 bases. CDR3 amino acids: CATSREDRGRTEAFF. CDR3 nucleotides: TGTGCCACCAGCAGAGAAGACAGGGGGCGTACTGAAGCTTTCTTT.

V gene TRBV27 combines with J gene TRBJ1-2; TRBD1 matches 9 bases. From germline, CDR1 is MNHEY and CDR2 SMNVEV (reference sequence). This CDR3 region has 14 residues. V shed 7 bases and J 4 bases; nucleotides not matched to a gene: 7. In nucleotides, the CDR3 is TGTGCCAGCACCCGGACAGGGGCTGGCTATGGCTACACCTTC. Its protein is CASTRTGAGYGYTF.

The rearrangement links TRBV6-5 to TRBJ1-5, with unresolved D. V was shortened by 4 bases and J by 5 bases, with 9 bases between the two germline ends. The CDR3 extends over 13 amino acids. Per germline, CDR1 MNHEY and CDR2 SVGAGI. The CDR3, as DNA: TGTGCCAGCAGTTTTCGATTGGATCAGCCCCAGCATTTT. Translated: CASSFRLDQPQHF.

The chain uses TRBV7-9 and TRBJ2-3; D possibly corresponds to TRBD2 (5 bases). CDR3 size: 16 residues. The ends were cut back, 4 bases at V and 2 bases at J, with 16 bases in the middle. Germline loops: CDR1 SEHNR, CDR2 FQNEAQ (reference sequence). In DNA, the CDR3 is TGTGCCAGCAGCTCCGGAGGTGGAAGGCTCACAGATACGCAGTATTTT. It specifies CASSSGGGRLTDTQYF.

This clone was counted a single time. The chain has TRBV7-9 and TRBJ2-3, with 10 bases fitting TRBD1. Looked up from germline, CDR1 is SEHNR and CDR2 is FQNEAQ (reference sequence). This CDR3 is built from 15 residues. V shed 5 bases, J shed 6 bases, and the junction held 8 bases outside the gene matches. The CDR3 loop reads CASSLGTGERDTQYF. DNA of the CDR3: TGTGCCAGCAGCCTCGGGACAGGGGAAAGGGATACGCAGTATTTT. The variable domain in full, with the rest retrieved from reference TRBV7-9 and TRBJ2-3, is DTGVSQNPRHKITKRGQNVTFRCDPISEHNRLYWYRQTLGQGPEFLTYFQNEAQLEKSRLLSDRFSAERPKGSFSTLEIQRTEQGDSAMYLCASSLGTGERDTQYFGPGTRLTVL.

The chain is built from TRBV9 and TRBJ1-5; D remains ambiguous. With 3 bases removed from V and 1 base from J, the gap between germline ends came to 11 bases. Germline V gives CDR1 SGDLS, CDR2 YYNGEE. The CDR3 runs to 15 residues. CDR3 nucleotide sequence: TGTGCCAGCAGCGCCTCCGGGGTCAGCAATCAGCCCCAGCATTTT. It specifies CASSASGVSNQPQHF.

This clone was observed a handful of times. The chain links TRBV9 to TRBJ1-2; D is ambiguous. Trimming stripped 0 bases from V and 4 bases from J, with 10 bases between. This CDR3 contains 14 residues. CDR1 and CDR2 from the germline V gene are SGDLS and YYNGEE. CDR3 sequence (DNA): TGTGCCAGCAGCGTAGCTCCGACTGTCTATGGCTACACCTTC. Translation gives CASSVAPTVYGYTF.

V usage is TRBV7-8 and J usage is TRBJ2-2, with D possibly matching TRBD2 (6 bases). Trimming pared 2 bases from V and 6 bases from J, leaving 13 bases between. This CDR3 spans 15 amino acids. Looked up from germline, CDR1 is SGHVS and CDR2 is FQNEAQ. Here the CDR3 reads CASSLLFLASGELFF. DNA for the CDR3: TGTGCCAGCAGCTTACTATTTCTAGCGTCCGGGGAGCTGTTTTTT.

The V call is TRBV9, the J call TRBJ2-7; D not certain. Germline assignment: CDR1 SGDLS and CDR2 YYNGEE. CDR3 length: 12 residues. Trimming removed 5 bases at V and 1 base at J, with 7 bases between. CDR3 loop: CASRGSSYEQYF. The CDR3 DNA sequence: TGTGCCAGCAGGGGCAGTTCCTACGAGCAGTACTTC.

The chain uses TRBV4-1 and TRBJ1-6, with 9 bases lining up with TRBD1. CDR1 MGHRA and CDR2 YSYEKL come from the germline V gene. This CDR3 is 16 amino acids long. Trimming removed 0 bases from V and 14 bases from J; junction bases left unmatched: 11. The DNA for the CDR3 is TGCGCCAGCAGCCAAGATCTCGGGACAGGGAGTCGGGCCCTCCACTTT. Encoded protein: CASSQDLGTGSRALHF.

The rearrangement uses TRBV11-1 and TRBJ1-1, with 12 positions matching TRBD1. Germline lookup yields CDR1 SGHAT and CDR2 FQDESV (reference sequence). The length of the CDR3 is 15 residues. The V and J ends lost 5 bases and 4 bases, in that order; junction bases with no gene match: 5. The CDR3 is CASSPGTGGSTEAFF. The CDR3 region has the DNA TGTGCCAGCAGCCCCGGGACAGGGGGCTCCACTGAAGCTTTCTTT.

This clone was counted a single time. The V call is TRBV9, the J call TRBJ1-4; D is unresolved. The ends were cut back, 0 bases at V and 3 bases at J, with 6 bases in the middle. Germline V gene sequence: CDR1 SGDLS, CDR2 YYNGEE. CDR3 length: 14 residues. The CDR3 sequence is CASSVGWANEKLFF. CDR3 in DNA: TGTGCCAGCAGCGTAGGGTGGGCTAATGAAAAACTGTTTTTT.

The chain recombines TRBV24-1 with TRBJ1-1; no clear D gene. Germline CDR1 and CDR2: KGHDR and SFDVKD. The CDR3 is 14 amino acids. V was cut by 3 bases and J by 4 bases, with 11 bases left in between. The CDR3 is CATSDRRAGTEAFF. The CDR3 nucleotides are TGTGCCACCAGTGATAGACGGGCGGGCACTGAAGCTTTCTTT.

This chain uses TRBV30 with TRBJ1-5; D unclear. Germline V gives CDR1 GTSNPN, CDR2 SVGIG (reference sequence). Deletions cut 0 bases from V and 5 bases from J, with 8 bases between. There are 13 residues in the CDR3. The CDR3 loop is CAWSVRRDQPQHF. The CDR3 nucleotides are TGTGCCTGGAGTGTACGAAGAGATCAGCCCCAGCATTTT. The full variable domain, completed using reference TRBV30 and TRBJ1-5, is SQTIHQWPATLVQPVGSPLSLECTVEGTSNPNLYWYRQAAGRGLQLLFYSVGIGQISSEVPQNLSASRPQDRQFILSSKKLLLSDSGFYLCAWSVRRDQPQHFGDGTRLSIL.

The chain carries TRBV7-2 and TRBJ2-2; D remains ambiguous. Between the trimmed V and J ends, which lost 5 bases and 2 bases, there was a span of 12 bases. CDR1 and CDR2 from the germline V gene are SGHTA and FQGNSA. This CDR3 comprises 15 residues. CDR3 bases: TGTGCCAGCAGCGAGATAGCAGACAACACCGGGGAGCTGTTTTTT. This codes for CASSEIADNTGELFF.

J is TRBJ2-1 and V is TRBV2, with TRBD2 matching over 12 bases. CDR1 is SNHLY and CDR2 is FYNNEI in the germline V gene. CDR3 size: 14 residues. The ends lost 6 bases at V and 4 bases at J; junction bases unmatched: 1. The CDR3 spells CASSTSGRYNEQFF. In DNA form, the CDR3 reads TGTGCCAGCAGCACTAGCGGGAGGTACAATGAGCAGTTCTTC. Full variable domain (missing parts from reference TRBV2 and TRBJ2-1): EPEVTQTPSHQVTQMGQEVILRCVPISNHLYFYWYRQILGQKVEFLVSFYNNEISEKSEIFDDQFSVERPDGSNFTLKIRSTKLEDSAMYFCASSTSGRYNEQFFGPGTRLTVL.

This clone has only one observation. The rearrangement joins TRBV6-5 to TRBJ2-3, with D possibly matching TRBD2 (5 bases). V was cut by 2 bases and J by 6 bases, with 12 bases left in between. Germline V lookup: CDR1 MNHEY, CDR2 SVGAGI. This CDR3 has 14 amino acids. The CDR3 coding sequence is TGTGCCAGCAGTTACCTTCGGAGGTCTGATACGCAGTATTTT. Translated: CASSYLRRSDTQYF.

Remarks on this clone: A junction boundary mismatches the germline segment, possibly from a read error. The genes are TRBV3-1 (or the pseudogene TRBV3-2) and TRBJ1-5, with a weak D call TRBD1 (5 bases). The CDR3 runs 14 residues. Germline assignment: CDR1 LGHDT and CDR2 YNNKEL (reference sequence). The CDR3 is CASSEDRRNQPQHF. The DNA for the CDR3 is TGTGCCAGCAGCGAAGACAGACGCAATCAGCCCCAGCATTTT.

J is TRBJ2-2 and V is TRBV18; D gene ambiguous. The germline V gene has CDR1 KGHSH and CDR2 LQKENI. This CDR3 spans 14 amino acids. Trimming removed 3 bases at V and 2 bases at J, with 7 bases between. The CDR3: CASSPTGNTGELFF. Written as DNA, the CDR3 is TGTGCCAGCTCACCGACTGGAAACACCGGGGAGCTGTTTTTT.

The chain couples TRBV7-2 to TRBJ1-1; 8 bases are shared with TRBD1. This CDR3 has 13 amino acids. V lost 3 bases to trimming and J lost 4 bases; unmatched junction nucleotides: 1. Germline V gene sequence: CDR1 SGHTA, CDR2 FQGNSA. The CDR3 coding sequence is TGTGCCAGCAGCTTGCAGGGGGCCACTGAAGCTTTCTTT. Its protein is CASSLQGATEAFF.

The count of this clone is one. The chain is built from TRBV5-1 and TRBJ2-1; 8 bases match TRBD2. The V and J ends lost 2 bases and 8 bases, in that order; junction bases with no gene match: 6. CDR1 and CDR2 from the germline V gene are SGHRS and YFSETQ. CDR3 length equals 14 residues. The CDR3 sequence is CASSLSGGWDEQFF. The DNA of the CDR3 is TGCGCCAGCAGCTTAAGCGGGGGTTGGGATGAGCAGTTCTTC.